The 27 T cell receptor beta chains in this list originate from one sample, sequenced in a study of cytomegalovirus exposure and HLA in healthy donors. Primers included in the PCR were 60 Vbeta and 13 Jbeta primers. Here immunoSEQ multiplex PCR was the method, and the copy in TCRdb shows in-frame clones only, minus some. The sample contains around 140,000 clones, around two thirds of which appear only once. Input material: PBMCs. These receptors came from a woman in her thirties or forties in good health and CMV-seronegative.

The V call is TRBV7-2, the J call TRBJ2-3, with D tentatively TRBD2 (5 bases). With 5 bases removed from V and 1 base from J, the gap between germline ends came to 10 bases. The CDR3 is made up of 14 amino acids. CDR1 is SGHTA, CDR2 FQGNSA, per germline. DNA of the CDR3: TGTGCCAGCAGCACTTTGCGGGGCACAGATACGCAGTATTTT. Protein sequence: CASSTLRGTDTQYF.

J is TRBJ2-2 and V is TRBV7-9, with 8 bases fitting TRBD2. Per germline, CDR1 SEHNR and CDR2 FQNEAQ (reference sequence). There are 15 residues in the CDR3. The J segment lost 5 bases and the V segment lost 5 bases, leaving 7 bases of the junction unmatched. CDR3 DNA: TGTGCCAGCAGCCTCGGGGGGGCCGGAACCGGGGAGCTGTTTTTT. It specifies CASSLGGAGTGELFF.

This clone has just a few counts. V gene TRBV5-1 combines with J gene TRBJ2-3; 8 positions agree with TRBD2. The CDR3 length is 16 residues. V trimming: 2 bases; J trimming: 0 bases; junction bases outside the gene matches: 5. The germline CDR1 and CDR2 sequences are SGHRS and YFSETQ. CDR3 sequence: CASSLVSGGSTDTQYF. CDR3 coding DNA: TGCGCCAGCAGCTTAGTCAGCGGGGGTAGCACAGATACGCAGTATTTT.

This clone has more than one count but fewer than ten. The rearrangement uses TRBV5-6 and TRBJ2-4; possibly TRBD1 for D (6 bases). The germline V gene has CDR1 SGHDT and CDR2 YYEEEE. The CDR3 has 15 residues. V gave up 4 bases and J gave up 0 bases, with 11 bases separating them. The CDR3 protein is CASSPGQIAKNIQYF. In DNA, the CDR3 is TGTGCCAGCAGCCCAGGACAGATAGCCAAAAACATTCAGTACTTC.

This chain uses TRBV4-3 with TRBJ2-3; D is possibly TRBD1 (5 bases). The length of the CDR3 is 14 residues. Per the germline V gene, CDR1 is LGHNA and CDR2 is YSLEER. The ends were cut back, 2 bases at V and 4 bases at J, with 10 bases in the middle. The CDR3: CASSQRGYADTQYF. CDR3 DNA sequence: TGCGCCAGCAGCCAAAGGGGTTACGCAGATACGCAGTATTTT.

The rearrangement links TRBV6-5 to TRBJ2-1; 7 nucleotides agree with TRBD1. Germline assignment: CDR1 MNHEY and CDR2 SVGAGI. V gave up 5 bases and J gave up 4 bases; unmatched junction bases: 5. The CDR3 consists of 14 residues. The DNA of the CDR3 is TGTGCCAGCAGTCGGGACAGCCTTTACAATGAGCAGTTCTTC. This translates into CASSRDSLYNEQFF.

This clone was seen a handful of times. CDR3 sequence: CASSFTGLAGRNEQFF. CDR3 nucleotides: TGTGCCAGCAGCTTTACGGGACTAGCGGGGCGGAATGAGCAGTTCTTC. The chain combines TRBV7-2 with TRBJ2-1; 13 nucleotides match TRBD2. The CDR3 covers 16 residues. Germline V gene data show CDR1 as SGHTA and CDR2 as FQGNSA. Trimming removed 3 bases from V and 7 bases from J; junction bases left unmatched: 6.

The V and J genes are TRBV9 and TRBJ2-6; the D is unclear. The CDR3 runs to 15 residues. The V gene lost 0 bases and the J gene lost 2 bases, with 6 bases spanning the gap. CDR1 and CDR2 from the germline V gene are SGDLS and YYNGEE. In nucleotides, the CDR3 is TGTGCCAGCAGCGTAGCACAAACTGGGGCCAACGTCCTGACTTTC. This translates into CASSVAQTGANVLTF.

The table lists this clone with a count of one. This rearrangement joins TRBV27 to TRBJ2-1; possibly TRBD2 for D (7 bases). Germline lookup yields CDR1 MNHEY and CDR2 SMNVEV (reference sequence). Trimming stripped 2 bases from V and 4 bases from J, with 12 bases between. The CDR3 has 15 residues. CDR3: CASSLRGGGYNEQFF. DNA of the CDR3: TGTGCCAGCAGTTTACGGGGAGGGGGGTACAATGAGCAGTTCTTC.

The rearrangement joins TRBV5-4 to TRBJ2-3, with 11 bases identical to TRBD2. Trimming took 4 bases from V and 1 from J; bases not matched to a gene: 2. There are 15 residues in the CDR3. The germline CDR1 and CDR2 sequences are SGHNT and YYREEE (reference sequence). CDR3 DNA: TGTGCCAGCAGCGGACTAGCGGGCGGCACAGATACGCAGTATTTT. Its protein product is CASSGLAGGTDTQYF.

The V and J genes are TRBV7-9 and TRBJ1-3; TRBD1 might be the D (6 bases). Per the germline V gene, CDR1 is SEHNR and CDR2 is FQNEAQ (reference sequence). CDR3 length: 15 amino acids. Trimming removed 3 bases from V and 0 bases from J, with 9 bases in between. The CDR3 loop is CASSFGTHSGNTIYF. The CDR3 DNA reads TGTGCCAGCAGCTTCGGGACACACTCTGGAAACACCATATATTTT. The whole variable domain, filled in from reference TRBV7-9 and TRBJ1-3, reads DTGVSQNPRHKITKRGQNVTFRCDPISEHNRLYWYRQTLGQGPEFLTYFQNEAQLEKSRLLSDRFSAERPKGSFSTLEIQRTEQGDSAMYLCASSFGTHSGNTIYFGEGSWLTVV.

This clone was recorded only once. This chain connects TRBV19 to TRBJ2-7; 9 bases are shared with TRBD2. Trimming removed 3 bases from V and 6 bases from J; junction bases left unmatched: 6. Germline CDR1 LNHDA, CDR2 SQIVND (reference sequence). This CDR3 is 14 amino acids long. CDR3 protein: CASSIGQRGAEQYF. The CDR3 DNA sequence: TGTGCCAGTAGTATTGGTCAGCGGGGGGCCGAGCAGTACTTC.

V gene TRBV19 combines with J gene TRBJ2-3; 11 bases align to TRBD2. This CDR3 spans 16 amino acids. The germline V gene encodes CDR1 LNHDA and CDR2 SQIVND (reference sequence). The V and J ends lost 5 bases and 2 bases, in that order; junction bases with no gene match: 6. The CDR3 DNA reads as TGTGCCAGTAGTGGGTCTAGCGGGGGGTCCACAGATACGCAGTATTTT. Translated: CASSGSSGGSTDTQYF.

This clone was detected only a few times. This chain links TRBV2 with TRBJ2-3, with 12 bases matching TRBD2. From germline, CDR1 is SNHLY and CDR2 FYNNEI. V shed 6 bases and J 3 bases; nucleotides not matched to a gene: 4. The CDR3 runs to 15 residues. CDR3 amino acids: CASRTSGGRTDTQYF. In DNA, the CDR3 is TGTGCCAGCAGGACTAGCGGGGGAAGGACAGATACGCAGTATTTT.

The chain carries TRBV7-6 and TRBJ1-3; unclear D gene. Trimming removed 1 base at V and 4 bases at J, with 8 bases between. The CDR3 totals 14 residues. CDR1 SGHVS and CDR2 FNYEAQ come from the germline V gene. The CDR3 spells CASSLEVAGNTIYF. CDR3 in DNA: TGTGCCAGCAGCTTAGAAGTAGCCGGAAACACCATATATTTT.

The chain is built from TRBV5-6 and TRBJ2-7; no definite D call. Between the trimmed V and J ends, which lost 0 bases and 3 bases, there was a span of 13 bases. Germline loops: CDR1 SGHDT, CDR2 YYEEEE. The CDR3 extends over 15 amino acids. CDR3 residues: CASSLGHIRSYEQYF. CDR3 nucleotide sequence: TGTGCCAGCAGCTTGGGACATATAAGAAGCTACGAGCAGTACTTC.

J is TRBJ2-7 and V is TRBV6-1; D gene ambiguous. CDR3 length: 13 residues. Between the trimmed V and J ends, which lost 4 bases and 2 bases, there was a span of 9 bases. In germline, CDR1 is MNHNS, CDR2 SASEGT. In nucleotides, the CDR3 is TGTGCCAGCAGTGTAGTTCCTACCTACGAGCAGTACTTC. This gives the protein CASSVVPTYEQYF.

V and J are TRBV11-2 and TRBJ2-1; D gene ambiguous. V lost 4 bases to trimming and J lost 3 bases, with 13 bases between them. The CDR3 loop spans 15 amino acids. Germline CDR1 reads SGHAT; CDR2 reads FQNNGV. The CDR3: CASSSLLSLYNEQFF. The CDR3 nucleotides are TGTGCCAGCAGCTCGCTGCTGAGTCTCTACAATGAGCAGTTCTTC.

V usage is TRBV25-1 and J usage is TRBJ1-6; D is ambiguous. Germline assignment: CDR1 MGHDK and CDR2 SYGVNS. The CDR3 loop spans 15 amino acids. V lost 3 bases to trimming and J lost 0 bases, with 6 bases between them. In DNA, the CDR3 is TGTGCCAGCAGTGATGCGGGCTCCTATAATTCACCCCTCCACTTT. Translating gives CASSDAGSYNSPLHF. Looking up the rest from reference TRBV25-1 and TRBJ1-6 gives the full variable domain: EADIYQTPRYLVIGTGKKITLECSQTMGHDKMYWYQQDPGMELHLIHYSYGVNSTEKGDLSSESTVSRIRTEHFPLTLESARPSHTSQYLCASSDAGSYNSPLHFGNGTRLTVT.

This CDR3 reads CSARTGGEQYF. CDR3 coding DNA: TGCAGCGCCCGAACAGGGGGTGAGCAGTACTTC. The genes are TRBV29-1 and TRBJ2-7, with TRBD1 identical over 8 bases. The CDR3 sequence is 11 residues long. Looked up from germline, CDR1 is SQVTM and CDR2 is ANQGSEA. The V gene end was trimmed by 7 bases and the J gene end by 7 bases; junction bases not matched to a gene: 6.

V usage is TRBV29-1 and J usage is TRBJ2-6; possible D gene TRBD1, 5 bases. Germline CDR1 is SQVTM and CDR2 is ANQGSEA. This CDR3 comprises 17 residues. V was clipped by 4 bases and J by 0 bases, with 16 bases between them. CDR3 nucleotides: TGCAGCGTTGGGGGCACCGGGTGGGGCTCTGGGGCCAACGTCCTGACTTTC. Translated, it gives CSVGGTGWGSGANVLTF.

The chain carries TRBV2 and TRBJ1-4; possibly TRBD1 for D (6 bases). Trimming stripped 6 bases from V and 7 bases from J, with 15 bases between. CDR1 is SNHLY, CDR2 FYNNEI, per germline. There are 14 residues in the CDR3. For the CDR3, the DNA is TGTGCCAGCAGGGGGGGGGCGCCAGGTGAAAAACTGTTTTTT. Protein: CASRGGAPGEKLFF.

The chain employs TRBV7-9 and TRBJ2-2; D remains ambiguous. Looked up from germline, CDR1 is SEHNR and CDR2 is FQNEAQ (reference sequence). The V and J ends lost 5 bases and 1 base respectively, with 14 bases between them. The CDR3 is 16 residues long. For the CDR3, the DNA is TGTGCCAGCAGCGGTCCCTCCTATCAGAACACCGGGGAGCTGTTTTTT. Translation gives CASSGPSYQNTGELFF.

The rearrangement uses TRBV30 and TRBJ2-7, with 8 bases identical to TRBD1. With 5 bases clipped from V and 5 bases from J, the junction kept 2 bases outside the gene matches. The germline CDR1 and CDR2 sequences are GTSNPN and SVGIG (reference sequence). CDR3 length: 11 residues. The CDR3, as DNA: TGTGCCTGGGGACAGGGCCACGAGCAGTACTTC. Translation gives CAWGQGHEQYF.

This rearrangement joins TRBV6-6 to TRBJ2-3; 7 nucleotides agree with TRBD2. Germline CDR1 and CDR2: MNHNY and SVGAGI (reference sequence). J was trimmed by 1 base and V by 7 bases; bases with no gene match: 11. The CDR3 contains 16 residues. For the CDR3, the DNA is TGTGCCAGCACCGACCGAGCGGGGCACCGCACAGATACGCAGTATTTT. Translating gives CASTDRAGHRTDTQYF.

The V gene is TRBV6-1, the J gene TRBJ2-7, with D unresolved. This CDR3 contains 12 residues. Germline CDR1 is MNHNS and CDR2 is SASEGT. Deletions cut 4 bases from V and 0 bases from J, with 4 bases between. The CDR3 loop reads CASSGSSYEQYF. The CDR3 region has the DNA TGTGCCAGCAGTGGGAGCTCCTACGAGCAGTACTTC.

This clone was seen a single time. The genes are TRBV6-5 and TRBJ2-5; D unclear. The CDR3 has 12 amino acids. The V gene's germline CDR1 is MNHEY and CDR2 SVGAGI. Trimming removed 4 bases at V and 5 bases at J, with 8 bases between. DNA of the CDR3: TGTGCCAGCAGTTTCGACTGGGAGACCCAGTACTTC. As protein: CASSFDWETQYF.